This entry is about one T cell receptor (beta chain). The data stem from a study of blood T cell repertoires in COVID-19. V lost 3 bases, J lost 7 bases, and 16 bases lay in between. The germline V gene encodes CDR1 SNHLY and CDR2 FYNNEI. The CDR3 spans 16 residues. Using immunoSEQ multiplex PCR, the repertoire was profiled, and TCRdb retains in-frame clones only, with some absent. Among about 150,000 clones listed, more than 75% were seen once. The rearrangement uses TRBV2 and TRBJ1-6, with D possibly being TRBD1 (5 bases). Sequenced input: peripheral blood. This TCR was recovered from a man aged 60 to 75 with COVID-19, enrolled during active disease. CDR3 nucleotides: TGTGCCAGCAGTGATTTGGGGGGAGAGTCAAATTCACCCCTCCACTTT. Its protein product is CASSDLGGESNSPLHF.